A single sample gave rise to the 14 T cell receptor beta chains below, sequenced in a study of blood T cell repertoires in COVID-19. Generated by immunoSEQ multiplex PCR, the TCRdb table keeps only in-frame clones and is missing some. The sample holds tens of thousands of clones, approximately 82% seen once. The sample was peripheral blood. Receptors were obtained from a woman older than 75 with active or convalescent COVID-19.

The rearrangement joins TRBV3-1 (or the pseudogene TRBV3-2) to TRBJ1-4, with 8 bases matching TRBD1. The V and J ends lost 3 bases and 7 bases, in that order; junction bases with no gene match: 4. The CDR3 contains 14 residues. CDR1 is LGHDT, CDR2 YNNKEL, per germline (reference sequence). CDR3 sequence (DNA): TGTGCCAGCAGCCAGCAGGGGGCCGGTGAAAAACTGTTTTTT. This translates into CASSQQGAGEKLFF.

The chain carries TRBV5-1 and TRBJ2-2; no reliable D call. The ends were cut back, 0 bases at V and 7 bases at J, with 7 bases in the middle. Germline assignment: CDR1 SGHRS and CDR2 YFSETQ. The CDR3 length is 13 residues. The CDR3: CASSLERGGELFF. The CDR3 coding sequence is TGCGCCAGCAGCTTGGAGCGAGGCGGGGAGCTGTTTTTT.

The V gene is TRBV18, the J gene TRBJ1-1; D possibly corresponds to TRBD1 (5 bases). The CDR3 runs to 13 residues. V dropped 3 bases and J dropped 8 bases, with 13 bases sitting between them. Germline-derived CDR1 and CDR2 are KGHSH and LQKENI. The CDR3 nucleotides are TGTGCCAGCTCACCTAAACAGGAGACAGAAGCTTTCTTT. Protein sequence: CASSPKQETEAFF.

The rearrangement links TRBV4-2 to TRBJ2-5, with TRBD1 identical over 9 bases. The V and J ends lost 4 bases and 2 bases, in that order; junction bases with no gene match: 23. CDR1 and CDR2 (germline): LGHNA, YNFKEQ. The CDR3 is 21 amino acids. The CDR3 sequence: CASSRTGVEAGRLPRQETQYF. The CDR3, as DNA: TGTGCCAGCAGCCGGACAGGGGTAGAAGCCGGGCGACTGCCCCGGCAAGAGACCCAGTACTTC.

This chain joins TRBV19 and TRBJ2-3, with TRBD1 identical over 7 bases. The junction had 4 bases not matched to a gene; V was cut back by 1 base and J by 3 bases. The CDR3 runs to 15 residues. The germline gives CDR1 LNHDA, CDR2 SQIVND (reference sequence). CDR3 loop: CASSIGGQRTDTQYF. CDR3 coding DNA: TGTGCCAGTAGTATAGGGGGACAGAGAACAGATACGCAGTATTTT.

The CDR3, as DNA: TGTGCCAGCAGTCTCCGCAGCACGGGGGAGGGGGGTGGCTACACCTTC. It yields the protein CASSLRSTGEGGGYTF. The J gene is TRBJ1-2, the V gene TRBV27; a weak D match, TRBD1 (6 bases). Germline CDR1 reads MNHEY; CDR2 reads SMNVEV (reference sequence). V was clipped by 5 bases and J by 7 bases, with 23 bases between them. The CDR3 totals 16 residues.

The chain recombines TRBV19 with TRBJ1-2; possibly TRBD1 for D (6 bases). CDR3 length equals 12 residues. The germline gives CDR1 LNHDA, CDR2 SQIVND (reference sequence). The ends were cut back, 5 bases at V and 7 bases at J, with 11 bases in the middle. The CDR3 reads CASSFYRVGYTF. The CDR3 coding sequence is TGTGCCAGTAGTTTCTACAGGGTTGGCTACACCTTC. Drawing the rest from reference TRBV19 and TRBJ1-2, the complete variable domain is DGGITQSPKYLFRKEGQNVTLSCEQNLNHDAMYWYRQDPGQGLRLIYYSQIVNDFQKGDIAEGYSVSREKKESFPLTVTSAQKNPTAFYLCASSFYRVGYTFGSGTRLTVV.

This clone is a singleton in its sample. The rearrangement uses TRBV27 and TRBJ2-2; TRBD2 matches 7 bases. This CDR3 spans 14 amino acids. V dropped 6 bases and J dropped 4; count of bases not matched to a gene: 5. Germline V CDR1 and CDR2: MNHEY, SMNVEV (reference sequence). CDR3: CASRRETRTGELFF. As DNA, the CDR3 is TGTGCCAGCAGGCGGGAGACCCGCACCGGGGAGCTGTTTTTT.

The chain is built from TRBV15 and TRBJ1-4; 9 bases are shared with TRBD1. This CDR3 spans 16 amino acids. From germline, CDR1 is LNHNV and CDR2 YYDKDF (reference sequence). V was pared by 7 bases and J by 7 bases, with 13 bases of the junction left unmatched. The CDR3 protein is CATNRDRAMIGEKLFF. CDR3 DNA sequence: TGTGCCACCAACCGGGACAGGGCAATGATAGGTGAAAAACTGTTTTTT. The full variable domain, rest sourced from reference TRBV15 and TRBJ1-4, is DAMVIQNPRYQVTQFGKPVTLSCSQTLNHNVMYWYQQKSSQAPKLLFHYYDKDFNNEADTPDNFQSRRPNTSFCFLDIRSPGLGDTAMYLCATNRDRAMIGEKLFFGSGTQLSVL.

The chain couples TRBV19 to TRBJ1-1, with 8 bases fitting TRBD1. CDR3 length equals 17 residues. Losses at the gene ends were 3 bases for V and 2 bases for J; bases not matched to a gene: 11. Germline V gene lookup returns CDR1 LNHDA and CDR2 SQIVND (reference sequence). The CDR3 DNA reads as TGTGCCAGTAGTATCGGGAGCGGGGCAGGGGGCAACACTGAAGCTTTCTTT. Translating it yields CASSIGSGAGGNTEAFF.

The chain recombines TRBV12-3 or TRBV12-4 with TRBJ1-1; tentative D call: TRBD1 (6 bases). Trimming shortened V by 6 bases and J by 4 bases, and 12 bases separated the two germline ends. CDR3 size: 13 residues. The chain's CDR3 is CASRPDRLTEAFF. The CDR3 nucleotides are TGTGCCAGCAGACCTGACAGGCTCACTGAAGCTTTCTTT.

The chain carries TRBV19 and TRBJ2-1; D is uncertain. This CDR3 region has 12 residues. Germline CDR1 LNHDA, CDR2 SQIVND (reference sequence). Trimming took 3 bases from V and 9 from J, leaving 9 bases between them. In nucleotides, the CDR3 is TGTGCCAGTAGTATTCTACCGTTTGAGCAGTTCTTC. Protein sequence: CASSILPFEQFF.

The chain employs TRBV5-1 and TRBJ1-1; 7 nucleotides match TRBD1. J was trimmed by 7 bases and V by 4 bases; bases with no gene match: 7. The CDR3 runs to 13 residues. CDR1 and CDR2 (germline): SGHRS, YFSETQ. The CDR3 DNA is TGCGCCAGCAGCACCGGACAGGTCTTTGAAGCTTTCTTT. Residues: CASSTGQVFEAFF.

The genes are TRBV7-8 and TRBJ1-6; no reliable D call. Germline values: CDR1 SGHVS, CDR2 FQNEAQ. The CDR3 is made up of 14 amino acids. V lost 1 base, J lost 4 bases, and 5 bases lay in between. CDR3 sequence: CASSLGVYNSPLHF. DNA for the CDR3: TGTGCCAGCAGCTTAGGAGTTTATAATTCACCCCTCCACTTT. The variable domain in full, with the rest retrieved from reference TRBV7-8 and TRBJ1-6, is GAGVSQSPRYKVAKRGQDVALRCDPISGHVSLFWYQQALGQGPEFLTYFQNEAQLDKSGLPSDRFFAERPEGSVSTLKIQRTQQEDSAVYLCASSLGVYNSPLHFGNGTRLTVT.